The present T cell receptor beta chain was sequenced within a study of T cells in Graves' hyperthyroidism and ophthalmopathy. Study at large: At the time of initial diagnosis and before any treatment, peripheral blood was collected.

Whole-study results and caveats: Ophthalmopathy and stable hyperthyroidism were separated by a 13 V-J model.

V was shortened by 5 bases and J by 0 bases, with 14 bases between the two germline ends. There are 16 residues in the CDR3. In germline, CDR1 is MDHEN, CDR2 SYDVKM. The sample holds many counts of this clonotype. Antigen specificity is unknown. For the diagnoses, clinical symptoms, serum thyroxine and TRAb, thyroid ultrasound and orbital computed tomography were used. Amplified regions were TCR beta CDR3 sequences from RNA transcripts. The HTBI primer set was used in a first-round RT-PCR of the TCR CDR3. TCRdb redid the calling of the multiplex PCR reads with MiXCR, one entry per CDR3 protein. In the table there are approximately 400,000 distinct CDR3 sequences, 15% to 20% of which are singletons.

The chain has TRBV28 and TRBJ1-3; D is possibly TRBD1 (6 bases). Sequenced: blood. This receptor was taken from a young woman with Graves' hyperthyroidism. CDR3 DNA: TGTGCCAGCAGTGTGGGAGGACAGCACTCTGGAAACACCATATATTTT. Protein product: CASSVGGQHSGNTIYF.